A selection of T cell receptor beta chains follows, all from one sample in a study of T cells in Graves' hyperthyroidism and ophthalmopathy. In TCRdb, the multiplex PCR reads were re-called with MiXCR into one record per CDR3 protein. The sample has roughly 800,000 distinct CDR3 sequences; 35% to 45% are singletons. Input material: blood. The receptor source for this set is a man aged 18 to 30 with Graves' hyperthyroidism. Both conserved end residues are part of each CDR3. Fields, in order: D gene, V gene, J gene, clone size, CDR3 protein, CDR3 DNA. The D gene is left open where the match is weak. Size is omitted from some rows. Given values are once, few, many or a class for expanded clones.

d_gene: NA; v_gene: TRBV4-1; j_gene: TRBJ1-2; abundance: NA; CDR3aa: CASSPRTGPDYGYTF; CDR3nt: TGCGCCAGCAGCCCTAGAACAGGACCTGACTATGGCTACACCTTC
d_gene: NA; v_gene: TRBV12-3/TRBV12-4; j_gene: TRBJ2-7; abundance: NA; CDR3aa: CASRRAYEQYF; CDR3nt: TGTGCCAGCAGGCGTGCCTACGAGCAGTACTTC
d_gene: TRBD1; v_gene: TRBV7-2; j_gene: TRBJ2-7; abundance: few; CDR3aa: CASSSLRIGGESYEQYF; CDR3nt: TGTGCCAGCAGCTCCCTCCGAATAGGGGGCGAATCCTACGAGCAGTACTTC
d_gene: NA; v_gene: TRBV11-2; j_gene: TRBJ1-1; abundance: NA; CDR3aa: CASSAGTEEAFF; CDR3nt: TGTGCCAGCAGCGCCGGGACGGAGGAAGCTTTCTTT
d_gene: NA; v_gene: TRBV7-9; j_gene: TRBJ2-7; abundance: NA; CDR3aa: CASSTSSRGVTYEQYF; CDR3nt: TGTGCCAGCAGTACTTCCTCCAGGGGGGTAACCTACGAGCAGTACTTC
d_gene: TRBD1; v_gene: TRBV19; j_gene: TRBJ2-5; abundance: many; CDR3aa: CASATGRETQYF; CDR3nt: TGTGCCAGCGCGACAGGGAGAGAGACCCAGTACTTC
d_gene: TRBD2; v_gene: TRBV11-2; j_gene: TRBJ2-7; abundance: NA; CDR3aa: CASSRREGYSYEQYF; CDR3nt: TGTGCCAGCTCAAGGCGGGAGGGCTACTCCTACGAGCAGTACTTC
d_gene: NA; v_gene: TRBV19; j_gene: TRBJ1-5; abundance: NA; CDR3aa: CASSTSSRGRDQPQHF; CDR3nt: TGTGCCAGTAGTACATCCAGCCGGGGGAGGGATCAGCCCCAGCATTTT
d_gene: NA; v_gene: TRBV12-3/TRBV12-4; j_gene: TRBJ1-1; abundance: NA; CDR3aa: CASTPPWPVNTEAFF; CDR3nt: TGTGCCAGCACCCCCCCCTGGCCGGTGAACACTGAAGCTTTCTTT
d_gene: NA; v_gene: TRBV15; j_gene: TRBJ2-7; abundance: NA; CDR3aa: CATSVGVGTYEQYF; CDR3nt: TGTGCCACCAGCGTTGGTGTGGGTACCTACGAGCAGTACTTC
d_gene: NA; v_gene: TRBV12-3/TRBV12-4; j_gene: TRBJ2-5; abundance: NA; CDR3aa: CASNPRPDGETQYF; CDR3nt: TGTGCCAGCAACCCCAGGCCCGATGGGGAGACCCAGTACTTC
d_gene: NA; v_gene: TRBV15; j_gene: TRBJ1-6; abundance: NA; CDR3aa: CATSRVGYNSPLHF; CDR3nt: TGTGCCACCAGCAGAGTGGGGTATAATTCACCCCTCCACTTT
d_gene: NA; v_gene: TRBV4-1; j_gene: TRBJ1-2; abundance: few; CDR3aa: CASSQVWEADGYTF; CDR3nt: TGCGCCAGCAGCCAAGTCTGGGAGGCAGATGGCTACACCTTC
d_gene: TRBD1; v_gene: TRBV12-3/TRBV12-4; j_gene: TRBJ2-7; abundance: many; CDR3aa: CASSIQGAYEQYF; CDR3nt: TGTGCCAGCAGCATCCAGGGGGCTTACGAGCAGTACTTC
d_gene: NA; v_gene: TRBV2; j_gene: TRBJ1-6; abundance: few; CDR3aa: CASSEARHQTYNSPLHF; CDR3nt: TGTGCCAGCAGTGAAGCTAGACACCAAACCTATAATTCACCCCTCCACTTT
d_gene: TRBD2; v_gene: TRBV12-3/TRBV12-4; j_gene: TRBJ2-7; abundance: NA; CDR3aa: CASSLSSGGTYEQYF; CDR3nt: TGTGCCAGCAGTTTGTCTAGCGGGGGTACCTACGAGCAGTACTTC
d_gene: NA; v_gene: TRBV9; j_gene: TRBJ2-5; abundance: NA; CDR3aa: CASSPELGQTQETQYF; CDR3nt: TGTGCCAGCAGCCCGGAACTCGGACAGACCCAAGAGACCCAGTACTTC
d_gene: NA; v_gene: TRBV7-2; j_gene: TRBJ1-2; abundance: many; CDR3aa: CASSLYGYTF; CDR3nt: TGTGCCAGCAGCCTCTATGGCTACACCTTC
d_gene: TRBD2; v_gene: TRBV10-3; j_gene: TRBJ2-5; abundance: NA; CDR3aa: CAISESTGLAGILMGTQYF; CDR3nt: TGTGCCATCAGTGAGTCGACGGGACTAGCGGGGATATTGATGGGGACCCAGTACTTC
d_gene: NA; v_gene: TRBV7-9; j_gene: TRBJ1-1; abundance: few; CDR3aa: CASTSPGGTEAFF; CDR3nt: TGTGCCAGCACCTCCCCGGGTGGCACTGAAGCTTTCTTT
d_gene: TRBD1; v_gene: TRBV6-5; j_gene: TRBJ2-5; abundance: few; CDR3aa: CASSTGQGAQETQYF; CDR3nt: TGTGCCAGCAGTACTGGACAGGGTGCCCAAGAGACCCAGTACTTC
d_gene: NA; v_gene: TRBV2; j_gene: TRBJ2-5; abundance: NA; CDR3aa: CASRQGGSQEAQYF; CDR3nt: TGTGCCAGCCGCCAGGGTGGATCCCAAGAGGCCCAGTACTTC
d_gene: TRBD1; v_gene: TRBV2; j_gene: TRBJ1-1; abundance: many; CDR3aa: CASGDRAEHTEAFF; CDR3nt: TGTGCCAGCGGGGACAGGGCAGAACACACTGAAGCTTTCTTT
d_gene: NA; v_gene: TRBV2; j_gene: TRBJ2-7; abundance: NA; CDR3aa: CASSLEAGRASYEQYF; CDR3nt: TGTGCCAGCAGTTTAGAGGCGGGCAGAGCCTCCTACGAGCAGTACTTC
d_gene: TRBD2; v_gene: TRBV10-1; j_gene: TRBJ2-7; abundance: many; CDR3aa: CAFGLAGEYEQYF; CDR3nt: TGCGCCTTCGGGCTAGCGGGAGAGTACGAGCAGTACTTC
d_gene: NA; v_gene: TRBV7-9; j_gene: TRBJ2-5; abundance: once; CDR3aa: CAGSLYRSTLGETQYF; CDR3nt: TGTGCCGGCAGCTTATACAGGAGTACGTTGGGTGAGACCCAGTACTTC
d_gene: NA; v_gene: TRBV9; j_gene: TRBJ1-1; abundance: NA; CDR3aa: CASSQNQGPISNTEAFF; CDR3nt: TGTGCCAGCAGCCAAAATCAGGGCCCTATTTCGAACACTGAAGCTTTCTTT
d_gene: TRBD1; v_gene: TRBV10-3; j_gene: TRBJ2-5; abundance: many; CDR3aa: CAIRAGQGEETQYF; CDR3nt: TGTGCCATCAGGGCGGGACAGGGGGAAGAGACCCAGTACTTC
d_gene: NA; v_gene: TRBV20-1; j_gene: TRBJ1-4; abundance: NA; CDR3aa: CSGVPGLGHEKLFF; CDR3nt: TGCAGTGGGGTTCCCGGGCTGGGCCATGAAAAACTGTTTTTT
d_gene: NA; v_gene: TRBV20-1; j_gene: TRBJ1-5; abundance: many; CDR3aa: CSATRSVGNQPQHF; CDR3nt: TGCAGTGCCACTCGATCTGTTGGCAATCAGCCCCAGCATTTT
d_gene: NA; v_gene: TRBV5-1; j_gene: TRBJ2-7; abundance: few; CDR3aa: CASSLASRGIYEQYF; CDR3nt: TGCGCCAGCAGCTTGGCTAGCAGGGGTATCTACGAGCAGTACTTC
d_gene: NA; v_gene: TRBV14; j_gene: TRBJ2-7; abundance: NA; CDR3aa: CASSQPGISYEQYF; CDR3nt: TGTGCCAGCAGCCAACCAGGGATCTCCTACGAGCAGTACTTC
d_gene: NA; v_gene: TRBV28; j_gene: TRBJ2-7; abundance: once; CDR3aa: CASSHSDWGAYEQYF; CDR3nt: TGTGCCAGCAGCCACTCCGACTGGGGGGCCTACGAGCAGTACTTC
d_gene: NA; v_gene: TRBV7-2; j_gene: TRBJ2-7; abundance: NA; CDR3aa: CASSLLDSGSSSYEQYF; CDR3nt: TGTGCCAGCAGCTTATTGGATTCCGGGAGCAGCTCCTACGAGCAGTACTTC
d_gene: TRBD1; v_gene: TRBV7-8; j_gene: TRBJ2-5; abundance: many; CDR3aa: CASSLIRVLGTGGLETQYF; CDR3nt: TGTGCCAGCAGCTTAATTAGGGTACTAGGGACAGGGGGCCTGGAGACCCAGTACTTC
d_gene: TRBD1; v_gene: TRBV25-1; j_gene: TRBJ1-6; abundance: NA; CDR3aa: CATTGQTNSPLHF; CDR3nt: TGTGCCACCACGGGACAGACCAATTCACCCCTCCACTTT
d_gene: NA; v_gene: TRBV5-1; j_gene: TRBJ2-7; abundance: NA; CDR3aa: CASSLEDSTYEQYF; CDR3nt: TGCGCCAGCAGCTTGGAGGACTCCACCTACGAGCAGTACTTC
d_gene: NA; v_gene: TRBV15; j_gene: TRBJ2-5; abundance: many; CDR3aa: CATSMGRQPQETQYF; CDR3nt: TGTGCCACCAGCATGGGGAGACAGCCTCAAGAGACCCAGTACTTC
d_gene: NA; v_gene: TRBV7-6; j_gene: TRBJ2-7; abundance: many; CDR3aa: CASSSYRVPGGEQYF; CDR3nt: TGTGCCAGCAGCTCGTACAGGGTCCCAGGAGGGGAGCAGTACTTC
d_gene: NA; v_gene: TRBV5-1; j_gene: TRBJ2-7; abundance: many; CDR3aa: CASSSGLFYEQYF; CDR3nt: TGCGCCAGCAGCTCTGGGTTGTTCTACGAGCAGTACTTC
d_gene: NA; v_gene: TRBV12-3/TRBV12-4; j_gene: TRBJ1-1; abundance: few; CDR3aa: CASSFNGINTEAFF; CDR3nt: TGTGCCAGCAGTTTTAACGGAATAAACACTGAAGCTTTCTTT
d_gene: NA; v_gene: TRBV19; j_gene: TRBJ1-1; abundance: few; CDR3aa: CASGLFGLTGAFF; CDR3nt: TGTGCCAGCGGCCTATTTGGCCTAACGGGAGCTTTCTTT
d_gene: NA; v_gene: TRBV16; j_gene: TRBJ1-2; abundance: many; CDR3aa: CASSRDYGYTF; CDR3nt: TGTGCCAGCAGCCGAGACTATGGCTACACCTTC
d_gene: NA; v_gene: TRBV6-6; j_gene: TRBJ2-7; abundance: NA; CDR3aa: CASSDRIGEQYF; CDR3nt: TGTGCCAGCAGTGATAGGATCGGGGAGCAGTACTTC
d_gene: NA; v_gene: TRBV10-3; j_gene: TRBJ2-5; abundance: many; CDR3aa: CAIREGTGETQYF; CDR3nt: TGTGCCATCAGGGAGGGGACCGGGGAGACCCAGTACTTC
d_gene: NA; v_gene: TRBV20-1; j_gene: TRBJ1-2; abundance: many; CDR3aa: CSAPDRGYTF; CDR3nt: TGCAGTGCTCCCGACCGTGGCTACACCTTC
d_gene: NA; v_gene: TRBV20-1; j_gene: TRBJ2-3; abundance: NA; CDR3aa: CSASREMGTDTQYF; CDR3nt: TGCAGTGCTAGCAGGGAGATGGGTACAGATACGCAGTATTTT
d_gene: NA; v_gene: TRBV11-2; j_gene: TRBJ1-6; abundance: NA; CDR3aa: CASSDGLYNSPLHF; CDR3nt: TGTGCCAGCAGCGACGGCCTTTATAATTCACCCCTCCACTTT
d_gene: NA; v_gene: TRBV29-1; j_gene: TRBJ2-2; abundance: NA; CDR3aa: CSVEGLGHRSELFF; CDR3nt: TGCAGCGTTGAAGGATTAGGACATCGGTCCGAGCTGTTTTTT
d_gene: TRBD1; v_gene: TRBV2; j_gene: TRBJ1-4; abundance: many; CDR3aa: CASSRQGEKLFF; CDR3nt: TGTGCCAGCAGTCGACAGGGGGAAAAACTGTTTTTT
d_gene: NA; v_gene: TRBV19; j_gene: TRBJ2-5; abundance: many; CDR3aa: CASRKTEQETQYF; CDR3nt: TGTGCCAGTAGGAAGACGGAACAAGAGACCCAGTACTTC
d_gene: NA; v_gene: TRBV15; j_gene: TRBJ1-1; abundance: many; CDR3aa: CATSGDNLNTEAFF; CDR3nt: TGTGCCACCAGCGGGGACAACTTGAACACTGAAGCTTTCTTT
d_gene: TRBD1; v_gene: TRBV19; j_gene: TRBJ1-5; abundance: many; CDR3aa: CASKDRPQGNQPQHF; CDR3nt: TGTGCCAGTAAGGACAGGCCTCAAGGCAATCAGCCCCAGCATTTT
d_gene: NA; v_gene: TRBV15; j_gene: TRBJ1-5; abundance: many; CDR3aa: CATSRGHSNQPQHF; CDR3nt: TGTGCCACCAGCAGGGGCCATAGCAATCAGCCCCAGCATTTT
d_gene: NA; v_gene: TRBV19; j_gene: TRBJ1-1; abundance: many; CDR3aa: CASSIGWTEAFF; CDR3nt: TGTGCCAGTAGTATTGGGTGGACTGAAGCTTTCTTT
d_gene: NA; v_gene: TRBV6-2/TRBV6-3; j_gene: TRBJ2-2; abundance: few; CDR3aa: CASSTRVTGELFF; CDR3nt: TGTGCCAGCAGTACACGCGTCACCGGGGAGCTGTTTTTT
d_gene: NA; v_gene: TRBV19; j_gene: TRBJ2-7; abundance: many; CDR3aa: CASSILQGQSEQYF; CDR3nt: TGTGCCAGTAGTATCCTGCAGGGTCAGTCCGAGCAGTACTTC
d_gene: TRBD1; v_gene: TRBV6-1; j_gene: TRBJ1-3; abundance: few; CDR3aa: CAIKDRGYTIYF; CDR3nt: TGTGCCATCAAGGACAGGGGATACACCATATATTTT
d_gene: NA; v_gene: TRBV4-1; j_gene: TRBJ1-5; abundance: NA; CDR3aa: CASRRTGQGGQPQHF; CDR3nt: TGCGCCAGCAGAAGAACGGGGCAGGGAGGTCAGCCCCAGCATTTT
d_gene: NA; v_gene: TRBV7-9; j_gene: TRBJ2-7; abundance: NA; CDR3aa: CASSTGTNSYEQYF; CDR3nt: TGTGCCAGCAGTACCGGGACAAATTCCTACGAGCAGTACTTC